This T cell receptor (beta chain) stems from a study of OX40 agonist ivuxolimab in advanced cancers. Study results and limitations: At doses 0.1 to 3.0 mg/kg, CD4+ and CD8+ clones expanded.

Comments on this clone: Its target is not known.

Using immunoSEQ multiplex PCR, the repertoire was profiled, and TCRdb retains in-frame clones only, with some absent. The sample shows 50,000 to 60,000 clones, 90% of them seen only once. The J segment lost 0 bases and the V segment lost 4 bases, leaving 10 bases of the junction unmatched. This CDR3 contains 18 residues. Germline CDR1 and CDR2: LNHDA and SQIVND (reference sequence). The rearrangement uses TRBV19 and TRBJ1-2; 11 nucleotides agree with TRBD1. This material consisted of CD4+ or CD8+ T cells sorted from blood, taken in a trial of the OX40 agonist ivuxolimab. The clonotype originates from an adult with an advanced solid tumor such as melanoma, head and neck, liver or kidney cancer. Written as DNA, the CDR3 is TGTGCCAGTAGTAGCCAGGGACAGGGGGTACGAGCTAACTATGGCTACACCTTC. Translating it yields CASSSQGQGVRANYGYTF. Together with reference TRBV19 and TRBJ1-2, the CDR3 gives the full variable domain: DGGITQSPKYLFRKEGQNVTLSCEQNLNHDAMYWYRQDPGQGLRLIYYSQIVNDFQKGDIAEGYSVSREKKESFPLTVTSAQKNPTAFYLCASSSQGQGVRANYGYTFGSGTRLTVV.